A single sample is the source of the 25 T cell receptor beta chains below, sequenced in a study of regulatory T cells in long-lasting Graves disease. The time point: newly diagnosed GD, antithyroid drugs for less than 3 months. Scientists built the TCR library using RNA that was extracted from PBMCs. The TCR beta library used iRepertoire HTBI primers with Arm-PCR amplification of CDR3. TCRdb recomputed calls from the multiplex PCR reads with MiXCR, one row per CDR3 protein. Here the sample spans around 470,000 distinct CDR3 sequences, 14% being singletons. These data also formed part of another study, on T cells in Graves' hyperthyroidism and ophthalmopathy.

The specimen comprised peripheral blood mononuclear cells (PBMCs), sampled at new diagnosis, from a patient treated with antithyroid drugs. The source is a woman between 50 and 59 years old with Graves disease.

This clonotype showed up many times. The chain is built from TRBV7-6 and TRBJ2-1; the match to TRBD2 covers 10 bases. The V and J ends lost 1 base and 2 bases, in that order; junction bases with no gene match: 8. The CDR3 has 18 residues. Per germline, CDR1 SGHVS and CDR2 FNYEAQ. The DNA of the CDR3 is TGTGCCAGCAGCTTAGAGGGTAGCGGGGGGCGGGCCTACAATGAGCAGTTCTTC. Residues: CASSLEGSGGRAYNEQFF.

This clonotype came up many times. V and J are TRBV5-1 and TRBJ2-7; D may be TRBD2 (5 bases). CDR3 length: 15 amino acids. Germline V lookup: CDR1 SGHRS, CDR2 YFSETQ. Trimming shortened V by 0 bases and J by 0 bases, and 10 bases separated the two germline ends. The chain's CDR3 is CASSLGTSSSYEQYF. The CDR3 nucleotides read TGCGCCAGCAGCTTGGGGACTTCTAGCTCCTACGAGCAGTACTTC.

The CDR3 spells CASSLVASSTPHTGELFF. For the CDR3, the DNA is TGTGCCAGCAGCTTAGTGGCTAGTTCAACCCCCCACACCGGGGAGCTGTTTTTT. This chain uses TRBV7-2 with TRBJ2-2; D uncertain. V shed 1 base and J shed 3 bases, with 18 bases lying between them. CDR3 length: 18 amino acids. From germline, CDR1 is SGHTA and CDR2 FQGNSA.

J is TRBJ2-1 and V is TRBV9; 10 bases are a match to TRBD2. Trimming at V came to 3 bases and at J to 4 bases, leaving 4 bases not matched to a gene. The V gene's germline CDR1 is SGDLS and CDR2 YYNGEE. The CDR3 spans 15 residues. This CDR3 is CASSEPSGGYNEQFF. Written as DNA, the CDR3 is TGTGCCAGCAGCGAACCTAGCGGGGGTTACAATGAGCAGTTCTTC.

This clonotype has at least ten counts. This chain uses TRBV28 with TRBJ2-7; 13 bases are a match to TRBD2. This CDR3 has 18 amino acids. The germline CDR1 and CDR2 sequences are MDHEN and SYDVKM. The trim removed 2 bases at V and 1 base at J, leaving 8 bases unmatched. CDR3 sequence: CASSLPGLAGELSYEQYF. The CDR3 DNA reads TGTGCCAGCAGTTTACCCGGACTAGCGGGAGAGTTGTCCTACGAGCAGTACTTC.

Ten or more counts support this clonotype. The chain links TRBV20-1 to TRBJ2-3; 9 nucleotides match TRBD1. CDR3 length equals 16 residues. Germline V gives CDR1 DFQATT, CDR2 SNEGSKA (reference sequence). With 3 bases clipped from V and 3 bases from J, the junction kept 10 bases outside the gene matches. The CDR3 coding sequence is TGCAGTGCTAGCTTCCCACGGGACAGGGTTACAGATACGCAGTATTTT. It yields the protein CSASFPRDRVTDTQYF.

Note on this clonotype: The CDR3 does not close with the conserved phenylalanine or tryptophan, likely indicating a read error. CDR3 sequence: CASTNSGSSHEQYS. CDR3 DNA sequence: TGTGCCAGCACAAACTCAGGGTCTTCCCACGAGCAGTACTCC. This chain joins TRBV28 and TRBJ2-7; tentatively, D is TRBD1 (5 bases). Per germline, CDR1 MDHEN and CDR2 SYDVKM. Trimming stripped 7 bases from V and 5 bases from J, with 18 bases between. The CDR3 has 14 amino acids.

The V and J genes are TRBV19 and TRBJ2-3, with 8 bases that match TRBD1. The germline CDR1 and CDR2 sequences are LNHDA and SQIVND (reference sequence). The CDR3 runs 16 residues. With 4 bases clipped from V and 5 bases from J, the junction kept 11 bases outside the gene matches. CDR3 residues: CASSTNDGQGGDTQYF. DNA of the CDR3: TGTGCCAGTAGTACAAACGACGGACAGGGAGGAGATACGCAGTATTTT.

This clonotype came up many times. V gene TRBV29-1 combines with J gene TRBJ1-1; tentative D call: TRBD1 (5 bases). The CDR3 has 14 amino acids. CDR1 SQVTM and CDR2 ANQGSEA come from the germline V gene. V was clipped by 3 bases and J by 1 base, with 12 bases between them. The CDR3 bases are TGCAGCGTTGAGTGGGGGGGACCGAACACTGAAGCTTTCTTT. Residues: CSVEWGGPNTEAFF. The full variable domain, rest sourced from reference TRBV29-1 and TRBJ1-1, is SAVISQKPSRDICQRGTSLTIQCQVDSQVTMMFWYRQQPGQSLTLIATANQGSEATYESGFVIDKFPISRPNLTFSTLTVSNMSPEDSSIYLCSVEWGGPNTEAFFGQGTRLTVV.

This clonotype was picked up many times. The rearrangement links TRBV28 to TRBJ1-6, with 7 bases matching TRBD1. The CDR3 length is 14 residues. The V and J ends lost 6 bases and 7 bases, in that order; junction bases with no gene match: 6. The germline gives CDR1 MDHEN, CDR2 SYDVKM. The CDR3, as DNA: TGTGCCAGCAGAAAGGGACAGCCAAATTCACCCCTCCACTTT. This gives the protein CASRKGQPNSPLHF.

This clonotype was seen a handful of times. V usage is TRBV5-5 and J usage is TRBJ2-1, with D unresolved. CDR1 and CDR2 from the germline V gene are SGHKS and YYEKEE (reference sequence). V was pared by 4 bases and J by 0 bases, with 11 bases between. This CDR3 comprises 15 residues. For the CDR3, the DNA is TGTGCCAGCAGCCCCGGATTTGCCTCCTACAATGAGCAGTTCTTC. Protein: CASSPGFASYNEQFF.

This clonotype came up many times. V is TRBV28 and J is TRBJ1-4, with D tentatively TRBD1 (5 bases). This CDR3 contains 15 residues. The V gene's germline CDR1 is MDHEN and CDR2 SYDVKM. V gave up 5 bases and J gave up 3 bases, with 13 bases separating them. The CDR3 DNA follows: TGTGCCAGCAGTCCCGAACAGGCCTCTAATGAAAAACTGTTTTTT. Its protein is CASSPEQASNEKLFF.

The gene calls are TRBV5-1 and TRBJ2-7; D gene ambiguous. CDR3 size: 12 residues. V shed 6 bases and J shed 1 base, with 8 bases lying between them. Germline-derived CDR1 and CDR2 are SGHRS and YFSETQ. Written as DNA, the CDR3 is TGCGCCAGCACAGACTCTTCCTACGAGCAGTACTTC. Protein product: CASTDSSYEQYF.

J is TRBJ2-2 and V is TRBV7-9, with 10 bases that match TRBD1. CDR3 size: 16 residues. V gave up 1 base and J gave up 6 bases; unmatched junction bases: 5. The V gene's germline CDR1 is SEHNR and CDR2 FQNEAQ (reference sequence). CDR3 DNA sequence: TGTGCCAGCAGCTTAGTGGACAGGGGGTCGGCCGGGGAGCTGTTTTTT. Translating gives CASSLVDRGSAGELFF. Complete variable domain (other parts from reference TRBV7-9 and TRBJ2-2): DTGVSQNPRHKITKRGQNVTFRCDPISEHNRLYWYRQTLGQGPEFLTYFQNEAQLEKSRLLSDRFSAERPKGSFSTLEIQRTEQGDSAMYLCASSLVDRGSAGELFFGEGSRLTVL.

This clonotype has a count of ten or more. The chain employs TRBV18 and TRBJ1-2, with 9 bases fitting TRBD1. The CDR3 consists of 14 residues. Trimming at V came to 6 bases and at J to 6 bases, leaving 8 bases not matched to a gene. Germline CDR1 and CDR2: KGHSH and LQKENI. In DNA form, the CDR3 reads TGTGCCAGCTCCCCTTCACAGGGGGCTGATGGCTACACCTTC. The encoded protein is CASSPSQGADGYTF.

This clonotype occurred many times. The gene calls are TRBV2 and TRBJ2-2, with 7 bases matching TRBD2. Trimming at V came to 6 bases and at J to 0 bases, leaving 7 bases not matched to a gene. The CDR3 is 16 residues long. CDR1 and CDR2 from the germline V gene are SNHLY and FYNNEI. The CDR3 nucleotides read TGTGCCAGCAGCGAACGCGGGAGTACGAACACCGGGGAGCTGTTTTTT. It specifies CASSERGSTNTGELFF.

This clonotype has ten or more counts. This chain joins TRBV14 and TRBJ2-3; D is unclear. Deletions cut 0 bases from V and 1 base from J, with 11 bases between. Germline values: CDR1 SGHDN, CDR2 FVKESK. CDR3 length equals 16 residues. The CDR3 DNA reads as TGTGCCAGCAGCCAAGACCGAACGGCAGGCACAGATACGCAGTATTTT. Residues: CASSQDRTAGTDTQYF.

This clonotype was observed at least ten times. This chain uses TRBV28 with TRBJ2-7; D not resolved. This CDR3 is built from 14 residues. V was pared by 5 bases and J by 1 base, with 12 bases between. Germline CDR1 reads MDHEN; CDR2 reads SYDVKM. For the CDR3, the DNA is TGTGCCAGCAGTCCCCCGATAAGTTCCTACGAGCAGTACTTC. Amino acid sequence: CASSPPISSYEQYF.

This clonotype occurred a few times. The gene calls are TRBV18 and TRBJ2-1, with 11 bases lining up with TRBD1. The ends lost 2 bases at V and 8 bases at J; junction bases unmatched: 8. CDR3 length: 16 residues. Germline CDR1 reads KGHSH; CDR2 reads LQKENI. CDR3 bases: TGTGCCAGCTCACCAGGGACAGGGGGAGTGGTGGATGAGCAGTTCTTC. This gives the protein CASSPGTGGVVDEQFF.

This clonotype has at least ten counts. The V and J genes are TRBV6-1 and TRBJ2-7; D is unclear. Germline assignment: CDR1 MNHNS and CDR2 SASEGT. V lost 7 bases to trimming and J lost 2 bases, with 15 bases between them. The CDR3 is 14 residues long. CDR3 in DNA: TGTGCCAGCAAGATGATGCACAATACCTACGAGCAGTACTTC. Translation gives CASKMMHNTYEQYF.

Only a few counts were recorded for this clonotype. The chain couples TRBV7-2 to TRBJ2-1, with D perhaps matching TRBD2 (6 bases). This CDR3 comprises 18 residues. CDR1 and CDR2 from the germline V gene are SGHTA and FQGNSA. V was cut by 2 bases and J by 9 bases, with 26 bases left in between. CDR3 in amino acids: CASSLSGYGYVGSSEQFF. Here the CDR3 DNA reads TGTGCCAGCAGCTTAAGCGGGTATGGTTATGTGGGGTCGTCTGAGCAGTTCTTC.

In this sample, this clonotype turned up many times. The V call is TRBV11-2, the J call TRBJ2-1; D may be TRBD1 or TRBD2 (5 bases each). Germline assignment: CDR1 SGHAT and CDR2 FQNNGV. V gave up 0 bases and J gave up 5 bases, with 11 bases separating them. This CDR3 comprises 15 residues. Here the CDR3 reads CASSLDVSGHNEQFF. In DNA form, the CDR3 reads TGTGCCAGCAGCTTAGACGTTTCGGGGCACAATGAGCAGTTCTTC.

This clonotype appeared many times. The rearrangement links TRBV12-3 or TRBV12-4 to TRBJ1-2; perhaps TRBD1 as D (5 bases). This CDR3 is 14 amino acids long. V was pared by 4 bases and J by 8 bases, with 17 bases between. The CDR3 sequence is CASSSGQGMYGYTF. DNA for the CDR3: TGTGCCAGCAGTTCCGGTCAGGGAATGTACGGCTACACCTTC.

Comment on this clonotype: A much larger clone differs from this one at a single base, so this may be a read error. The chain couples TRBV11-2 to TRBJ2-7; 10 bases are shared with TRBD1. CDR1 SGHAT and CDR2 FQNNGV come from the germline V gene. The ends lost 1 base at V and 6 bases at J; junction bases unmatched: 6. The CDR3 runs to 15 residues. In DNA, the CDR3 is TGTGCCAGCAGCTTAGGAGGGACAGGGGCTGCCGAGCAGTACTTC. This translates into CASSLGGTGAAEQYF.

This clonotype was recorded many times. The chain links TRBV11-1 to TRBJ2-1; 11 bases fit TRBD1. The V segment lost 8 bases and the J segment 7 bases; nucleotides outside the gene matches: 4. This CDR3 region has 13 residues. Germline values: CDR1 SGHAT, CDR2 FQDESV (reference sequence). In DNA form, the CDR3 reads TGTGCCAGCTCCCGGGACAGGGGGAATGAGCAGTTCTTC. Amino acid sequence: CASSRDRGNEQFF.